Listed below are T cell receptor beta chains from one sample, sequenced in a study of breast tumors, draining lymph nodes, adjacent tissues. TCRdb re-called the multiplex PCR reads with MiXCR, one entry per CDR3 protein. The repertoire holds about 130,000 distinct CDR3 sequences, 21% seen once, with around 2.2% in the top ten. The sample comprised axillary lymph node tissue. The receptors come from a female donor with breast cancer. Some clones in this sample may be carry-over from other donors' samples. Each CDR3 is given with its conserved first and last residue. The order of the fields is V gene, D gene, clone size, J gene, CDR3 DNA, CDR3 protein. A D gene is named only where the DNA matches it firmly. The listing skips clone size in some rows; elsewhere it reads once, few, many or a size class.

TRBV19	TRBD1	many	TRBJ2-1	TGTGCCAGTGGGACAGAGGAGCAGTTCTTC	CASGTEEQFF
TRBV6-5	NA	many	TRBJ1-5	TGTGCCAGCAGTGCGTGGCAGCTGTCCGGCCGTGATCAGCCCCAGCATTTT	CASSAWQLSGRDQPQHF
TRBV11-3	NA	many	TRBJ2-1	TGTGCCAGCAGCTTAGCCCCTGGGAAGGGGTCGGATGAGCAGTTCTTC	CASSLAPGKGSDEQFF
TRBV7-8	NA	many	TRBJ1-5	TGTGCCAGCAGCGCGACAGGATTTAGCAATCAGCCCCAGCATTTT	CASSATGFSNQPQHF
TRBV11-2	NA	few	TRBJ2-2	TGTGCCAGCAGCTTAAGTCTTGGGGAGCTGTTTTTT	CASSLSLGELFF
TRBV6-1	NA	few	TRBJ2-2	TGTGCCAGCGGGGCGGCGAACACCGGGGAGCTGTTTTTT	CASGAANTGELFF
TRBV7-9	NA	many	TRBJ2-5	TGTGCCAGCAGCCACTCAGGGGGAGCGGGGGTAGAGACCCAGTACTTC	CASSHSGGAGVETQYF
TRBV2	NA	many	TRBJ1-5	TGTGCCAGCAGTGAAGCGGAAGGGTACCAGCCCCAGCATTTT	CASSEAEGYQPQHF
TRBV7-9	NA	many	TRBJ2-5	TGTGCCAGCAGCTTAGGGGCTAGGCTCCACCAAGAGACCCAGTACTTC	CASSLGARLHQETQYF
TRBV7-8	NA	once	TRBJ2-2	TGTGACAGCAGCTCCAGTAACACCGGGGAGCTGTCTTTT	CDSSSSNTGELSF
TRBV20-1	TRBD1	many	TRBJ2-7	TGCAGTGCTGGAGACAGGGGGCTTTCCCACGAGCAGTACTTC	CSAGDRGLSHEQYF
TRBV29-1	NA	many	TRBJ1-2	TGCAGCGTTGAAGAAGGACGGACCTACACCTTC	CSVEEGRTYTF
TRBV5-4	NA	NA	TRBJ2-2	TGTGCCAGCAGCTTCGGCGGAGAGAACACCGGGGAGCTGTTTTTT	CASSFGGENTGELFF
TRBV3-1	NA	many	TRBJ2-5	TGTGCCAGCAGCTTCACCCGGGGAGAGACCCAGTACTTC	CASSFTRGETQYF
TRBV24-1	NA	many	TRBJ2-3	TGTGCCACCATGGACCCCAGCACAGATACGCAGTATTTT	CATMDPSTDTQYF
TRBV28	TRBD2	few	TRBJ2-1	TGTGCCAGCAGTCCCCCGGGGATAGCGGGAGGGGGTAATGAGCAGTTCTTC	CASSPPGIAGGGNEQFF
TRBV5-8	NA	many	TRBJ2-7	TGTGCCAGCAGCTTGGGGAGCTCCTACGAGCAGTACTTC	CASSLGSSYEQYF
TRBV19	NA	many	TRBJ1-2	TGTGCCAGTAGTATAAAACGATCTAACTATGGCTACACCTTC	CASSIKRSNYGYTF
TRBV7-2	NA	many	TRBJ2-3	TGTGCCAGCAGCCCAGCCTCGGCGACAGATACGCAGTATTTT	CASSPASATDTQYF
TRBV6-5	NA	few	TRBJ1-5	TGTGCCAGCAGGCTCAGGGGAAGGGACCAGCCCCAGCATTTT	CASRLRGRDQPQHF
TRBV7-8	NA	many	TRBJ2-3	TGTGCCAGCAGCGTACTACTAGGCACAGATACGCAGTATTTT	CASSVLLGTDTQYF
TRBV27	TRBD1	NA	TRBJ1-5	TGTGCCAGCAGTCCCCGAATGGGACAGGGCCCCTTCTATAGCAATCAGCCCCAGCATTTT	CASSPRMGQGPFYSNQPQHF
TRBV10-2	TRBD1	many	TRBJ2-3	TGCGCCAGCAGTGAGTCGTATTGGGCAGGGGGCGCGTCAGATACGCAGTATTTT	CASSESYWAGGASDTQYF
TRBV27	TRBD1	many	TRBJ2-1	TGTGCCAGCAGTTTAGGGGACAGTCTGTACAATGAGCAGTTCTTC	CASSLGDSLYNEQFF
TRBV12-3/TRBV12-4	TRBD2	many	TRBJ2-7	TGTGCCAGCAGCCACGGACTAGCGGGAGTGGGGAGCTCCTACGAGCAGTACTTC	CASSHGLAGVGSSYEQYF
TRBV20-1	NA	many	TRBJ2-3	TGCAGTGCTAGAAGGGATCCCTGGTTGGATACGCAGTATTTT	CSARRDPWLDTQYF
TRBV7-2	NA	many	TRBJ2-1	TGTGCCAGCAGCTTAGCGGGGGGCGGGGTGTGGGATGAGCAGTTCTTC	CASSLAGGGVWDEQFF
TRBV20-1	TRBD2	many	TRBJ2-5	TGCAGTGCGTCGACACCTAGCGGGAGGAAACAAGAGACCCAGTACTTC	CSASTPSGRKQETQYF
TRBV19	NA	once	TRBJ1-2	TGTGCCAGTAGTATAGGGCCACGCGGCTACACCTTC	CASSIGPRGYTF
TRBV20-1	TRBD2	many	TRBJ2-7	TGCAGTGCTTTAGCGGGAGCAGACGAGCAGTACTTC	CSALAGADEQYF
TRBV7-8	TRBD1	many	TRBJ2-1	TGTGCCAGCAGCCCGTCCTCGGGACAGGGCCGATGGAATGAGCAGTTCTTC	CASSPSSGQGRWNEQFF
TRBV20-1	NA	NA	TRBJ2-7	TGCAGTGCTAGAGCTACGGACCTCCTCTACGAGCAGTACTTC	CSARATDLLYEQYF
TRBV7-9	TRBD1	many	TRBJ1-2	TGTGCCAGCAGCTTAGCGGTGGGGACAGGGAGCTATGGCTACACCTTC	CASSLAVGTGSYGYTF
TRBV6-5	NA	NA	TRBJ1-1	TGTGCCAGCAGTTACGGGCCGGGCCGGCCAGTGAACACTGAAGCTTTCTTT	CASSYGPGRPVNTEAFF
TRBV10-3	NA	NA	TRBJ2-6	TGTGCCACATACACACGGGGGCATGGGGCCAACGTCCTGACTTTC	CATYTRGHGANVLTF
TRBV7-3	NA	many	TRBJ2-1	TGTGCCAGCAGCTTAAATTCCGGACCCTACAATGAGCAGTTCTTC	CASSLNSGPYNEQFF
TRBV4-1	TRBD2	many	TRBJ2-5	TGCGCCAGCAGCCAAGACGTCGCGGGACTAGCGGCGGAGACCCAGTACTTC	CASSQDVAGLAAETQYF
TRBV7-9	NA	many	TRBJ1-2	TGTGCCAGCAGCTTAGGTACAGAGCTTAACTATGGCTACACCTTC	CASSLGTELNYGYTF
TRBV12-5	TRBD1	few	TRBJ1-5	TGTGCTAGTGCCCCAGGGGGTCAGCCCCAGCATTTT	CASAPGGQPQHF
TRBV5-1	TRBD2	few	TRBJ2-1	TGCGCCAGCAGACCTGGGACTAGCGGGACCTACAATGAGCAGTTCTTC	CASRPGTSGTYNEQFF
TRBV7-2	TRBD1	many	TRBJ2-5	TGTGCCAGCAGAATGGGACAGCAAGAGACCCAGTACTTC	CASRMGQQETQYF
TRBV6-2/TRBV6-3	TRBD1	NA	TRBJ2-5	TGTGCCAGCAGGGGGACAGGCCAAGAGACCCGGTACTTC	CASRGTGQETRYF
TRBV28	NA	NA	TRBJ2-7	TGTGCCAGCAGTCACGGGACGAAATCCTACGAGCAGTACTTC	CASSHGTKSYEQYF
TRBV14	TRBD1	many	TRBJ1-2	TGTGCCAGCAGCCCACACAGGGGAAACTATGGCTACACCTTC	CASSPHRGNYGYTF
TRBV19	NA	once	TRBJ2-7	TGTGCCAGTAGTTCCGCCACCAGCCTGAGACAGGCCGTCTACGAGCAGTACTTC	CASSSATSLRQAVYEQYF
TRBV20-1	NA	few	TRBJ2-4	TGCAGTGCCGGCGAGGTGAGACAGGACAAAAACATTCAGTACTTC	CSAGEVRQDKNIQYF
TRBV6-1	NA	NA	TRBJ2-5	TGTGCCAGCAGTGCGTGCTTGCGGGAGACCCAGTACTTC	CASSACLRETQYF